The next 31 T cell receptor beta chains were all read from a single sample in a study of shared clonotypes between healthy human individuals. Generated by immunoSEQ multiplex PCR, the TCRdb table keeps only in-frame clones and is missing some. In the table there are more than 1.2 million clones, 97% to 99% of which are singletons. The sequencing sample was made of naive CD4+ T cells sorted from blood. Regarding subset: CD45RA+ positively selected. These receptors originate from a young man in good health.

The chain recombines TRBV30 with TRBJ1-1; 8 positions agree with TRBD1. V trimming: 4 bases; J trimming: 4 bases; junction bases outside the gene matches: 8. CDR3 length: 14 amino acids. The germline V gene has CDR1 GTSNPN and CDR2 SVGIG (reference sequence). DNA of the CDR3: TGTGCCTGGAAGGGACAGGCCCAAGCCACTGAAGCTTTCTTT. Its translation: CAWKGQAQATEAFF.

The chain recombines TRBV5-1 with TRBJ2-3; D remains ambiguous. The CDR3 runs 15 residues. Germline CDR1 reads SGHRS; CDR2 reads YFSETQ. The germline V and J ends were trimmed by 0 bases and 1 base, with 9 bases remaining between them. CDR3 DNA sequence: TGCGCCAGCAGCTTGGGAGCTTGGCGCACAGATACGCAGTATTTT. Its translation is CASSLGAWRTDTQYF.

This chain connects TRBV11-3 to TRBJ2-1, with 10 bases that match TRBD1. There are 16 residues in the CDR3. Germline V gives CDR1 SGHNT, CDR2 YENEEA. The J segment lost 5 bases and the V segment lost 4 bases, leaving 8 bases of the junction unmatched. CDR3 protein: CASSSSWDRGDNEQFF. The CDR3 DNA sequence: TGTGCCAGCAGCTCAAGTTGGGACAGGGGCGACAATGAGCAGTTCTTC. The full variable domain, its missing parts supplied by reference TRBV11-3 and TRBJ2-1, is EAGVVQSPRYKIIEKKQPVAFWCNPISGHNTLYWYLQNLGQGPELLIRYENEEAVDDSQLPKDRFSAERLKGVDSTLKIQPAELGDSAVYLCASSSSWDRGDNEQFFGPGTRLTVL.

The V gene is TRBV14, the J gene TRBJ2-1; 9 bases agree with TRBD2. The germline V gene has CDR1 SGHDN and CDR2 FVKESK. The V gene end was trimmed by 3 bases and the J gene end by 3 bases; junction bases not matched to a gene: 0. The CDR3 covers 14 residues. CDR3 bases: TGTGCCAGCAGCCAGACTAGCGGCTACAATGAGCAGTTCTTC. It translates to CASSQTSGYNEQFF.

The chain carries TRBV5-8 and TRBJ2-7; the match to TRBD1 covers 8 bases. Germline V gene lookup returns CDR1 SGHTS and CDR2 YDEGEE. J gave up 5 bases and V 3 bases, and 4 bases lay outside the gene matches. The CDR3 is 13 residues long. This CDR3 is CASSSRTGNEQYF. CDR3 DNA: TGTGCCAGCAGCTCTAGGACAGGGAACGAGCAGTACTTC.

The gene calls are TRBV13 and TRBJ1-3; D possibly corresponds to TRBD1 (5 bases). This CDR3 spans 19 amino acids. Trimming shortened V by 2 bases and J by 2 bases, and 22 bases separated the two germline ends. The germline CDR1 and CDR2 sequences are PRHDT and FYEKMQ (reference sequence). CDR3 DNA: TGTGCCAGCAGCTTAAACCACCGACGACGGACACCCACTGGAAACACCATATATTTT. As protein: CASSLNHRRRTPTGNTIYF.

The chain joins TRBV4-2 to TRBJ2-7; 9 bases match TRBD2. After removal of 4 bases from V and 1 base from J, the junction contained 14 bases not matched to a gene. Germline CDR1 and CDR2: LGHNA and YNFKEQ. The CDR3 extends over 18 amino acids. In DNA, the CDR3 is TGTGCCAGCAGCCCGGGACCCTTAACTAGCGGGTCTTCCTACGAGCAGTACTTC. This gives the protein CASSPGPLTSGSSYEQYF.

This clone has just one count. The chain uses TRBV7-8 and TRBJ2-3, with unresolved D. V lost 1 base and J 5 bases, leaving 7 bases between the germline ends. The CDR3 is 13 residues long. Germline CDR1 SGHVS, CDR2 FQNEAQ. The CDR3: CASSLEEGDTQYF. The CDR3 nucleotides are TGTGCCAGCAGCTTAGAAGAAGGAGATACGCAGTATTTT. Drawing the rest from reference TRBV7-8 and TRBJ2-3, the complete variable domain is GAGVSQSPRYKVAKRGQDVALRCDPISGHVSLFWYQQALGQGPEFLTYFQNEAQLDKSGLPSDRFFAERPEGSVSTLKIQRTQQEDSAVYLCASSLEEGDTQYFGPGTRLTVL.

The chain is built from TRBV7-2 and TRBJ2-7; possibly TRBD1 for D (6 bases). CDR3 length: 13 residues. Germline CDR1 SGHTA, CDR2 FQGNSA. Trimming left V 5 bases short and J 3 bases short, with 11 bases between. CDR3 in amino acids: CASSPRDNYEQYF. The CDR3 coding sequence is TGTGCCAGCAGCCCCCGGGACAACTACGAGCAGTACTTC.

The chain is built from TRBV4-3 and TRBJ2-7; TRBD2 matches 9 bases. This CDR3 has 17 amino acids. Per the germline V gene, CDR1 is LGHNA and CDR2 is YSLEER. With 0 bases clipped from V and 0 bases from J, the junction kept 6 bases outside the gene matches. For the CDR3, the DNA is TGCGCCAGCAGCCAAGAACTAGCGGGCCTCCCCTCCTACGAGCAGTACTTC. This encodes CASSQELAGLPSYEQYF.

The rearrangement joins TRBV29-1 to TRBJ2-3, with no clear D. The CDR3 totals 12 residues. Per germline, CDR1 SQVTM and CDR2 ANQGSEA. The V gene lost 3 bases and the J gene lost 1 base, with 5 bases spanning the gap. In nucleotides, the CDR3 is TGCAGCGTTGACCATGGCACAGATACGCAGTATTTT. This encodes CSVDHGTDTQYF.

The chain has TRBV4-1 and TRBJ2-7; a possible D gene is TRBD1 (5 bases). The CDR3 contains 16 residues. V lost 1 base and J 1 base, leaving 14 bases between the germline ends. Germline V gene sequence: CDR1 MGHRA, CDR2 YSYEKL. CDR3 in DNA: TGCGCCAGCAGCCAAGGAACTTGGACATCTTCCTACGAGCAGTACTTC. It codes for CASSQGTWTSSYEQYF.

This chain links TRBV6-5 with TRBJ2-1, with TRBD2 matching over 10 bases. The CDR3 runs to 15 residues. Losses at the gene ends were 5 bases for V and 4 bases for J; bases not matched to a gene: 5. From germline, CDR1 is MNHEY and CDR2 SVGAGI. CDR3 nucleotide sequence: TGTGCCAGCAGTCAAGTAGCGGGAGGTTACAATGAGCAGTTCTTC. It encodes CASSQVAGGYNEQFF.

The chain carries TRBV6-6 and TRBJ1-2, with D possibly TRBD1 on 6 matching bases. V was clipped by 5 bases and J by 2 bases, with 15 bases between them. The CDR3 spans 15 residues. Germline CDR1 and CDR2: MNHNY and SVGAGI (reference sequence). CDR3 nucleotide sequence: TGTGCCAGCAGTACCACAGGGTTTAAGAACTATGGCTACACCTTC. It encodes CASSTTGFKNYGYTF.

The chain is built from TRBV7-9 and TRBJ2-7; 9 nucleotides match TRBD2. Germline loops: CDR1 SEHNR, CDR2 FQNEAQ (reference sequence). This CDR3 has 19 residues. J lost 2 bases, V lost 5 bases, and 19 bases had no gene match. The CDR3 bases are TGTGCCAGCAGCATAACCCCCGGCCTCATGACTAGCGGAACCTACGAGCAGTACTTC. Translated: CASSITPGLMTSGTYEQYF.

The chain combines TRBV7-9 with TRBJ2-5, with 9 bases aligning to TRBD1. Trimming removed 1 base from V and 1 base from J; junction bases left unmatched: 4. This CDR3 has 16 amino acids. Germline lookup yields CDR1 SEHNR and CDR2 FQNEAQ (reference sequence). In nucleotides, the CDR3 is TGTGCCAGCAGCTTAGGGGACAGGGAGGCCCAAGAGACCCAGTACTTC. Translation gives CASSLGDREAQETQYF.

The chain links TRBV5-1 to TRBJ2-3; possible D gene TRBD1, 5 bases. CDR3 size: 15 residues. The germline V gene has CDR1 SGHRS and CDR2 YFSETQ. V dropped 3 bases and J dropped 0 bases, with 11 bases sitting between them. This chain's CDR3 is CASSSWGSSTDTQYF. The CDR3 DNA follows: TGCGCCAGCAGCTCTTGGGGCAGCAGCACAGATACGCAGTATTTT.

V usage is TRBV27 and J usage is TRBJ2-1, with 9 positions matching TRBD2. CDR3 length: 14 residues. J gave up 5 bases and V 5 bases, and 4 bases lay outside the gene matches. Germline lookup yields CDR1 MNHEY and CDR2 SMNVEV (reference sequence). CDR3 protein: CASSGTSRNNEQFF. The CDR3 nucleotides are TGTGCCAGCAGTGGGACTAGCCGAAACAATGAGCAGTTCTTC.

J is TRBJ1-5 and V is TRBV28, with D tentatively TRBD1 (6 bases). Deletions cut 7 bases from V and 1 base from J, with 14 bases between. CDR1 and CDR2 from the germline V gene are MDHEN and SYDVKM. The CDR3 covers 15 residues. This CDR3 is CASNAGGISNQPQHF. CDR3 DNA sequence: TGTGCCAGCAACGCGGGGGGCATAAGCAATCAGCCCCAGCATTTT.

The chain carries TRBV10-2 and TRBJ2-3, with D unclear. The CDR3 extends over 12 amino acids. Trimming took 4 bases from V and 7 from J, leaving 9 bases between them. CDR1 and CDR2 from the germline V gene are WSHSY and SAAADI. CDR3 residues: CASSGKDYTQYF. The CDR3 DNA sequence: TGCGCCAGCAGTGGTAAAGATTATACGCAGTATTTT.

The chain carries TRBV14 and TRBJ2-3; possible D gene TRBD2, 6 bases. CDR1 and CDR2 (germline): SGHDN, FVKESK. V was clipped by 4 bases and J by 8 bases, with 16 bases between them. CDR3 length: 14 residues. CDR3 sequence reads: CASSLEGRGVTQYF. The CDR3, as DNA: TGTGCCAGCAGCCTGGAGGGGCGCGGTGTTACGCAGTATTTT.

The J gene is TRBJ2-1, the V gene TRBV7-2, with unresolved D. This CDR3 region has 16 residues. V lost 0 bases to trimming and J lost 4 bases, with 13 bases between them. CDR1 is SGHTA, CDR2 FQGNSA, per germline. The CDR3 nucleotides are TGTGCCAGCAGCTTAGCCGCCCAGCCTGGATACAATGAGCAGTTCTTC. Protein: CASSLAAQPGYNEQFF.

The chain links TRBV5-1 to TRBJ2-2; 7 bases line up with TRBD1. The CDR3 runs 18 residues. The junction had 8 bases not matched to a gene; V was cut back by 0 bases and J by 0 bases. Germline V gives CDR1 SGHRS, CDR2 YFSETQ. The DNA of the CDR3 is TGCGCCAGCAGCTTGGCCCCAGCCGGGACAGCGAACACCGGGGAGCTGTTTTTT. It specifies CASSLAPAGTANTGELFF.

The genes are TRBV2 and TRBJ1-5; TRBD1 is a possible D gene (6 bases). The CDR3 consists of 16 residues. CDR1 is SNHLY, CDR2 FYNNEI, per germline. Trimming pared 6 bases from V and 5 bases from J, leaving 20 bases between. Here the CDR3 reads CASRRRGAGGDQPQHF. CDR3 DNA: TGTGCCAGCAGGAGACGGGGGGCTGGTGGCGATCAGCCCCAGCATTTT.

DNA for the CDR3: TGTGCCAGCAGTGCAGTTAACACTGAAGCTTTCTTT. Translating it yields CASSAVNTEAFF. The rearrangement uses TRBV6-6 and TRBJ1-1; D gene ambiguous. The length of the CDR3 is 12 residues. Germline CDR1 is MNHNY and CDR2 is SVGAGI (reference sequence). V was clipped by 5 bases and J by 2 bases, with 6 bases between them.

CDR3 sequence reads: CASSPFRGAYEQYF. The CDR3 DNA sequence: TGTGCCAGCAGTCCCTTCCGGGGAGCCTACGAGCAGTACTTC. This chain uses TRBV28 with TRBJ2-7; D may be TRBD2 (5 bases). This CDR3 comprises 14 residues. CDR1 and CDR2 from the germline V gene are MDHEN and SYDVKM. Trimming cost V 5 bases and J 2 bases, with 13 bases left between them.

A note on this clone: Additional DNA sequences in this sample encode the identical CDR3. The chain links TRBV19 to TRBJ2-2, with 7 bases aligning to TRBD1. The CDR3 loop spans 14 amino acids. In germline, CDR1 is LNHDA, CDR2 SQIVND (reference sequence). V was pared by 6 bases and J by 2 bases, with 3 bases of the junction left unmatched. The CDR3 here is CASRRQGNTGELFF. In nucleotides, the CDR3 is TGTGCCAGTAGGAGACAGGGTAACACCGGGGAGCTGTTTTTT.

The chain couples TRBV5-1 to TRBJ2-7; TRBD1 matches at 10 bases. From germline, CDR1 is SGHRS and CDR2 YFSETQ. This CDR3 comprises 15 residues. The V and J ends lost 4 bases and 3 bases, in that order; junction bases with no gene match: 7. CDR3 bases: TGCGCCAGCAGCCAAGAGGGGGACAGGGGCTACGAGCAGTACTTC. Translation: CASSQEGDRGYEQYF.

The rearrangement uses TRBV27 and TRBJ2-2; TRBD2 might be the D (6 bases). CDR3 length: 15 amino acids. Germline CDR1 reads MNHEY; CDR2 reads SMNVEV (reference sequence). Trimming left V 6 bases short and J 4 bases short, with 15 bases between. The CDR3 DNA follows: TGTGCCAGCAGAATTATTAGCGGAACCACCGGGGAGCTGTTTTTT. It is translated as CASRIISGTTGELFF.

This sequence joins TRBV7-6 and TRBJ2-6; 9 bases map to TRBD1. Germline assignment: CDR1 SGHVS and CDR2 FNYEAQ. V gave up 1 base and J gave up 2 bases; unmatched junction bases: 15. The CDR3 length is 21 residues. The CDR3 region is CASSLDKSLGQGATGANVLTF. The CDR3 nucleotides read TGTGCCAGCAGCTTAGATAAGAGTTTGGGACAGGGAGCCACTGGGGCCAACGTCCTGACTTTC.

This chain links TRBV28 with TRBJ2-7; 10 nucleotides match TRBD1. Germline V gene lookup returns CDR1 MDHEN and CDR2 SYDVKM. The CDR3 runs to 15 residues. J was trimmed by 2 bases and V by 5 bases; bases with no gene match: 6. CDR3 sequence reads: CASSAGTGVAYEQYF. CDR3 sequence (DNA): TGTGCCAGCAGTGCCGGGACAGGGGTGGCCTACGAGCAGTACTTC. Filled out from reference TRBV28 and TRBJ2-7, the complete variable domain reads DVKVTQSSRYLVKRTGEKVFLECVQDMDHENMFWYRQDPGLGLRLIYFSYDVKMKEKGDIPEGYSVSREKKERFSLILESASTNQTSMYLCASSAGTGVAYEQYFGPGTRLTVT.